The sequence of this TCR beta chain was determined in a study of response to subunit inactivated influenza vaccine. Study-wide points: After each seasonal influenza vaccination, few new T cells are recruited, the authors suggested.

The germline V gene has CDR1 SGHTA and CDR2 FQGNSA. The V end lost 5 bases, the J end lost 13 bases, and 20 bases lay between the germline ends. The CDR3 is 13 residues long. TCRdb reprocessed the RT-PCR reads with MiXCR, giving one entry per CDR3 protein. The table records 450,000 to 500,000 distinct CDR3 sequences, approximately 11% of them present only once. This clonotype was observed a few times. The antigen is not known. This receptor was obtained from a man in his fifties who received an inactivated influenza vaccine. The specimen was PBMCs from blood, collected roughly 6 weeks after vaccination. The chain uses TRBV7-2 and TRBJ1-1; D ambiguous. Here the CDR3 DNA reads TGTGCCAGCAGCCCAGGTGTAGGAACGGTCGGTTTCTTT. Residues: CASSPGVGTVGFF.